The rows below give T cell receptor beta chains drawn from one sample of a study of T cell repertoires in cytomegalovirus infection. TCRdb passed the reads through MiXCR, listing each CDR3 protein once. The sample lists roughly 800,000 distinct CDR3 sequences, 25% to 35% occurring once. No antigens are known for them. Sequences were derived from cultured CD8+ T cells from PBMCs, sampled from culture after CMV antigen stimulation. The source of these receptors is a human donor in good health (CMV status not recorded). Some clones in this sample may be carry-over from other donors' samples. The CDR3 runs from the conserved cysteine through the conserved F or W. Expanded clones are given a class, and other clones once, few, many or no size at all.

clone size	V gene	J gene	CDR3 protein
once	TRBV6-5	TRBJ2-1	CASSYVGTRVFDEQFF
-	TRBV20-1	TRBJ1-6	CSARGGTYNSPLHF
few	TRBV5-1	TRBJ1-1	CASSLLVAGTDMNTEAFF
many	TRBV7-8	TRBJ1-6	CASSLVGRVRENSPLHF
-	TRBV7-9	TRBJ1-2	CASSLVGIHGYTF
-	TRBV5-6	TRBJ1-2	CASSAGSGYPNYGYTF
-	TRBV7-6	TRBJ2-7	CASSRRQADSYEQYF
few	TRBV7-9	TRBJ2-5	CASCGETQYF
-	TRBV7-8	TRBJ1-2	CASSLVRAENRNYGYTF
-	TRBV6-5	TRBJ2-5	CASSYSRTSGGETQYF
few	TRBV27	TRBJ2-4	CASSPRTGLNIQYF
few	TRBV5-1	TRBJ2-3	CASSLLKSGGTDTQYF
few	TRBV19	TRBJ2-6	CASSIDRGFGSGANVLTF
-	TRBV18	TRBJ1-6	CASSPPATSPLHF
-	TRBV4-1	TRBJ1-6	CASSPGGQASYNSPLHF
-	TRBV11-3	TRBJ2-7	CASSSGTGNFYEQYF
few	TRBV12-3/TRBV12-4	TRBJ1-3	CASSPDRTSGNTIYF
few	TRBV19	TRBJ2-2	CASNPWGVGELFF
-	TRBV24-1	TRBJ2-5	CATSDLPGLNQETQYF
-	TRBV10-2	TRBJ1-2	CASLSLGTDNQTNYGYTF
few	TRBV2	TRBJ2-3	CASSEWIGVDTQYF
few	TRBV5-6	TRBJ2-5	CASSSRRGLGETQYF